This T cell receptor (beta chain) originates from a study of cytotoxic CD8 clonotypes in ibrutinib-treated CLL. The ends were cut back, 4 bases at V and 2 bases at J, with 14 bases in the middle. The CDR3 loop spans 16 amino acids. Germline V gene sequence: CDR1 SGHVS, CDR2 FQNEAQ. Using immunoSEQ multiplex PCR, the repertoire was profiled, and TCRdb retains in-frame clones only, with some absent. The sample has 58,000 or so clones, less than 75% seen once. The material sequenced was PBMCs, taken after 12 months of ibrutinib treatment. The chain links TRBV7-8 to TRBJ1-4, with D perhaps matching TRBD1 (5 bases). The TCR originated in a human donor with chronic lymphocytic leukemia. Here the CDR3 DNA reads TGTGCCAGCAGCTCCCAGGGACGTGATACTAATGAAAAACTGTTTTTT. Protein sequence: CASSSQGRDTNEKLFF.